This TCR beta chain emerged from a study of technical replicates of blood from several donors. This table comes from immunoSEQ multiplex PCR, and its TCRdb copy is limited to in-frame clones, with some not included. The sample carries about 53,000 clones, approximately 86% recorded once. The source material was PBMCs. The sequence was obtained from a human donor in good health. Some clones in this sample may be carry-over from other donors' samples.

The CDR3 DNA reads as TGCAGCGTTGAAGAGGGCCTGACAGAGCAGTTCTTC. Its protein is CSVEEGLTEQFF. V is TRBV29-1 and J is TRBJ2-1; D is unclear. The length of the CDR3 is 12 residues. Germline lookup yields CDR1 SQVTM and CDR2 ANQGSEA. V dropped 0 bases and J dropped 10 bases, with 10 bases sitting between them.